These 32 T cell receptor beta chains were all obtained from the same sample, sequenced in a study of blood T cell repertoires in COVID-19. The assay was immunoSEQ multiplex PCR, and TCRdb's table has in-frame clones only and misses some. The table shows roughly 480,000 clones, with roughly 89% occurring only once. Sequenced: peripheral blood. Receptors were obtained from a man aged 18 to 30 with COVID-19, enrolled during active disease.

This chain connects TRBV3-1 (or the pseudogene TRBV3-2) to TRBJ2-1; weak D call: TRBD2 (6 bases). Per germline, CDR1 LGHDT and CDR2 YNNKEL (reference sequence). The CDR3 loop spans 13 amino acids. V lost 3 bases and J 8 bases, leaving 11 bases between the germline ends. In DNA form, the CDR3 reads TGTGCCAGCAGCCAGGAGGGATACTATGAGCAGTTCTTC. It codes for CASSQEGYYEQFF.

V is TRBV19 and J is TRBJ1-1; tentative D call: TRBD1 (6 bases). The CDR3 is 12 residues long. In germline, CDR1 is LNHDA, CDR2 SQIVND (reference sequence). The ends were cut back, 3 bases at V and 5 bases at J, with 7 bases in the middle. The CDR3 DNA reads TGTGCCAGTAGTATTGGGACAACTGAAGCTTTCTTT. Translating it yields CASSIGTTEAFF.

The V call is TRBV11-2, the J call TRBJ2-5; D might be TRBD1 (6 bases). V was cut by 1 base and J by 2 bases, with 11 bases left in between. Germline V gives CDR1 SGHAT, CDR2 FQNNGV. CDR3 length: 15 amino acids. The CDR3 bases are TGTGCCAGCAGCTTAGCCCCGGACAGACAAGAGACCCAGTACTTC. Amino acid sequence: CASSLAPDRQETQYF.

The V call is TRBV6-5, the J call TRBJ1-2, with TRBD1 matching over 12 bases. V trimming: 7 bases; J trimming: 9 bases; junction bases outside the gene matches: 12. CDR3 length: 15 amino acids. In germline, CDR1 is MNHEY, CDR2 SVGAGI. The CDR3 reads CASTLWGQGAYSYTF. Written as DNA, the CDR3 is TGTGCCAGCACCTTATGGGGACAGGGGGCGTATAGCTACACCTTC.

The chain couples TRBV6-2 or TRBV6-3 to TRBJ2-7, with a tentative D call TRBD1 (5 bases). Trimming pared 5 bases from V and 2 bases from J, leaving 10 bases between. Per the germline V gene, CDR1 is MNHEY and CDR2 is SVGEGT. The CDR3 runs 13 residues. In DNA form, the CDR3 reads TGTGCCAGCAGTCCCAGGGAAACCTACGAGCAGTACTTC. Translation: CASSPRETYEQYF.

The gene calls are TRBV2 and TRBJ2-5; TRBD2 aligns across 9 bases. Looked up from germline, CDR1 is SNHLY and CDR2 is FYNNEI. V trimming: 4 bases; J trimming: 5 bases; junction bases outside the gene matches: 5. CDR3 size: 14 residues. CDR3 residues: CASSGQRGDETQYF. CDR3 DNA sequence: TGTGCCAGCAGTGGCCAGCGGGGGGATGAGACCCAGTACTTC.

This sequence joins TRBV14 and TRBJ1-5, with D perhaps matching TRBD1 (5 bases). The CDR3 has 18 residues. Deletions cut 2 bases from V and 0 bases from J, with 17 bases between. The V gene's germline CDR1 is SGHDN and CDR2 FVKESK. The CDR3 nucleotides are TGTGCCAGCAGCCAAAGGGGCAGGGCCCTCTATAGCAATCAGCCCCAGCATTTT. Its translation is CASSQRGRALYSNQPQHF.

CDR3 sequence reads: CASSIYRNPNTEAFF. The DNA for the CDR3 is TGTGCCAGTAGTATTTACAGGAATCCGAACACTGAAGCTTTCTTT. This chain links TRBV19 with TRBJ1-1; D may be TRBD1 (5 bases). CDR3 length: 15 residues. CDR1 LNHDA and CDR2 SQIVND come from the germline V gene (reference sequence). V was trimmed by 3 bases and J by 1 base, leaving 12 bases between them.

V is TRBV2 and J is TRBJ2-2; 9 positions match TRBD2. V lost 4 bases to trimming and J lost 6 bases; unmatched junction nucleotides: 12. CDR1 is SNHLY, CDR2 FYNNEI, per germline. CDR3 size: 17 residues. As DNA, the CDR3 is TGTGCCAGCAGTGGCGAGCGGGAGGTATTTGGGGCCGGGGAGCTGTTTTTT. This codes for CASSGEREVFGAGELFF.

The V gene is TRBV5-4, the J gene TRBJ2-1; 10 bases agree with TRBD2. Germline V gene lookup returns CDR1 SGHNT and CDR2 YYREEE (reference sequence). Unmatched junction bases numbered 6, after V lost 1 base and J lost 8 bases. This CDR3 comprises 15 residues. The CDR3 sequence is CASSLWASGGYEQFF. The CDR3 DNA sequence: TGTGCCAGCAGCTTGTGGGCTAGCGGGGGTTATGAGCAGTTCTTC.

Details on this clone: Other DNA sequences in the sample encode the same CDR3. The V call is TRBV6-5, the J call TRBJ1-5; D possibly corresponds to TRBD1 (6 bases). Germline CDR1 and CDR2: MNHEY and SVGAGI. V was shortened by 0 bases and J by 4 bases, with 10 bases between the two germline ends. The CDR3 totals 15 residues. Written as DNA, the CDR3 is TGTGCCAGCAGTTACTCACCAGGGGCTAATCAGCCCCAGCATTTT. Residues: CASSYSPGANQPQHF.

The CDR3 DNA is TGTGCCAGCAGCTTCCCCTCCGGTTACGGCAATCAGCCCCAGCATTTT. Translated, it gives CASSFPSGYGNQPQHF. V is TRBV7-2 and J is TRBJ1-5; D remains unclear. The germline V gene encodes CDR1 SGHTA and CDR2 FQGNSA. V lost 3 bases, J lost 2 bases, and 14 bases lay in between. This CDR3 spans 16 amino acids. Combining the CDR3 with reference TRBV7-2 and TRBJ1-5 gives the whole variable domain GAGVSQSPSNKVTEKGKDVELRCDPISGHTALYWYRQSLGQGLEFLIYFQGNSAPDKSGLPSDRFSAERTGGSVSTLTIQRTQQEDSAVYLCASSFPSGYGNQPQHFGDGTRLSIL.

V usage is TRBV7-9 and J usage is TRBJ1-1; a weak D match, TRBD1 (5 bases). There are 14 residues in the CDR3. Germline CDR1 SEHNR, CDR2 FQNEAQ (reference sequence). Trimming cost V 5 bases and J 3 bases, with 13 bases left between them. CDR3 nucleotides: TGTGCCAGCAGCGCCGTCGGGGGTGACACTGAAGCTTTCTTT. Translating gives CASSAVGGDTEAFF. The variable domain in full, with the rest retrieved from reference TRBV7-9 and TRBJ1-1, is DTGVSQNPRHKITKRGQNVTFRCDPISEHNRLYWYRQTLGQGPEFLTYFQNEAQLEKSRLLSDRFSAERPKGSFSTLEIQRTEQGDSAMYLCASSAVGGDTEAFFGQGTRLTVV.

The J gene is TRBJ2-2, the V gene TRBV30, with D possibly TRBD1 on 6 matching bases. Germline V lookup: CDR1 GTSNPN, CDR2 SVGIG (reference sequence). CDR3 size: 13 residues. V dropped 2 bases and J dropped 8 bases, with 12 bases sitting between them. The CDR3 spells CAWSSTGIGELFF. The CDR3 DNA follows: TGTGCCTGGAGTTCAACAGGGATAGGGGAGCTGTTTTTT.

The CDR3 region has the DNA TGTGCCTGGAGTTTGGGGACATCCAACTATGGCTACACCTTC. Its translation: CAWSLGTSNYGYTF. The chain links TRBV30 to TRBJ1-2, with D tentatively TRBD1 (6 bases). Germline assignment: CDR1 GTSNPN and CDR2 SVGIG (reference sequence). The CDR3 extends over 14 amino acids. V lost 2 bases and J 2 bases, leaving 12 bases between the germline ends. The complete variable domain, with remaining parts taken from reference TRBV30 and TRBJ1-2, reads SQTIHQWPATLVQPVGSPLSLECTVEGTSNPNLYWYRQAAGRGLQLLFYSVGIGQISSEVPQNLSASRPQDRQFILSSKKLLLSDSGFYLCAWSLGTSNYGYTFGSGTRLTVV.

The genes are TRBV5-1 and TRBJ1-1; D may be TRBD1 (6 bases). CDR3 size: 13 residues. Between the trimmed V and J ends, which lost 0 bases and 4 bases, there was a span of 7 bases. Germline assignment: CDR1 SGHRS and CDR2 YFSETQ. The CDR3 loop reads CASSLGGPTEAFF. As DNA, the CDR3 is TGCGCCAGCAGCTTGGGGGGGCCCACTGAAGCTTTCTTT.

This chain connects TRBV4-2 to TRBJ1-5; D is ambiguous. The CDR3 sequence is 15 residues long. Trimming removed 3 bases at V and 5 bases at J, with 14 bases between. Germline-derived CDR1 and CDR2 are LGHNA and YNFKEQ. The CDR3 nucleotides read TGTGCCAGCAGCCAGGCGGCTGGAGGGCATCAGCCCCAGCATTTT. Protein sequence: CASSQAAGGHQPQHF.

V and J are TRBV7-8 and TRBJ1-2; TRBD1 might be the D (5 bases). V lost 3 bases, J lost 0 bases, and 11 bases lay in between. CDR3 length equals 15 residues. Per the germline V gene, CDR1 is SGHVS and CDR2 is FQNEAQ. The CDR3: CASSFDRPTNYGYTF. DNA for the CDR3: TGTGCCAGCAGCTTTGACAGACCCACTAACTATGGCTACACCTTC.

The rearrangement joins TRBV7-8 to TRBJ1-1; tentatively, D is TRBD1 (6 bases). Trimming left V 1 base short and J 1 base short, with 10 bases between. CDR1 SGHVS and CDR2 FQNEAQ come from the germline V gene. This CDR3 is built from 15 residues. The CDR3: CASSLVRGKNTEAFF. In DNA form, the CDR3 reads TGTGCCAGCAGCTTAGTAAGGGGGAAGAACACTGAAGCTTTCTTT. The entire variable domain, with the rest obtained from reference TRBV7-8 and TRBJ1-1, is as follows: GAGVSQSPRYKVAKRGQDVALRCDPISGHVSLFWYQQALGQGPEFLTYFQNEAQLDKSGLPSDRFFAERPEGSVSTLKIQRTQQEDSAVYLCASSLVRGKNTEAFFGQGTRLTVV.

This chain connects TRBV12-3 or TRBV12-4 to TRBJ1-5; a weak D match, TRBD1 (6 bases). This CDR3 has 13 residues. Between the trimmed V and J ends, which lost 5 bases and 7 bases, there was a span of 12 bases. The CDR3 DNA reads TGTGCCAGCAGTCTACAGGGTGGGCAGCCCCAGCATTTT. Protein: CASSLQGGQPQHF.

The chain has TRBV10-2 and TRBJ2-2; 8 nucleotides align to TRBD2. The CDR3 runs to 14 residues. The V segment lost 10 bases and the J segment 4 bases; nucleotides outside the gene matches: 8. Germline CDR1 reads WSHSY; CDR2 reads SAAADI. DNA of the CDR3: TGCGCCACCTCCGAACTAGCGGCCACCGGGGAGCTGTTTTTT. This sequence encodes CATSELAATGELFF.

The CDR3 bases are TGTGCCAGCACTCTTTCAGGGTATGGCTACACCTTC. This translates into CASTLSGYGYTF. The chain is built from TRBV12-3 or TRBV12-4 and TRBJ1-2; D might be TRBD1 (5 bases). This CDR3 region has 12 residues. Trimming removed 7 bases from V and 5 bases from J, with 11 bases in between.

This rearrangement joins TRBV11-2 to TRBJ2-1; 7 nucleotides align to TRBD2. The germline V gene has CDR1 SGHAT and CDR2 FQNNGV. The ends lost 4 bases at V and 7 bases at J; junction bases unmatched: 10. The CDR3 sequence is 15 residues long. The CDR3 region has the DNA TGTGCCAGCAGCTCCCTGTTAGAAGCGGGGAATGAGCAGTTCTTC. Translated: CASSSLLEAGNEQFF.

This chain connects TRBV5-8 to TRBJ1-2; D perhaps matches TRBD1 (5 bases). This CDR3 is built from 13 residues. Trimming pared 1 base from V and 4 bases from J, leaving 8 bases between. Germline V gives CDR1 SGHTS, CDR2 YDEGEE. CDR3 sequence reads: CASSLLQGYGYTF. The CDR3 DNA is TGTGCCAGCAGCTTGCTCCAGGGCTATGGCTACACCTTC.

The V gene is TRBV19, the J gene TRBJ2-4, with 8 positions matching TRBD1. Unmatched junction bases numbered 5, after V lost 3 bases and J lost 7 bases. This CDR3 has 14 amino acids. Germline V gene data show CDR1 as LNHDA and CDR2 as SQIVND (reference sequence). The CDR3 DNA is TGTGCCAGTAGTATGACAGGGGCGGGGAACATTCAGTACTTC. Translation: CASSMTGAGNIQYF.

The V and J genes are TRBV6-5 and TRBJ1-3; D may be TRBD1 (5 bases). V shed 9 bases and J shed 7 bases, with 19 bases lying between them. The CDR3 spans 14 residues. CDR1 MNHEY and CDR2 SVGAGI come from the germline V gene. The CDR3 protein is CASGEQVGSNTIYF. The CDR3, as DNA: TGTGCCAGTGGGGAACAGGTCGGCTCGAACACCATATATTTT.

A word on this clone: One end of the junction fails to match germline, which may point to a read error. CDR3 region: CAIRLQPSYKQYF. The DNA of the CDR3 is TGTGCCATCCGACTCCAACCTTCCTACAAGCAGTACTTC. The chain recombines TRBV9 with TRBJ2-7; no firm D call. In germline, CDR1 is SGDLS, CDR2 YYNGEE. The CDR3 totals 13 residues.

This rearrangement joins TRBV7-9 to TRBJ1-4, with D tentatively TRBD1 (6 bases). Looked up from germline, CDR1 is SEHNR and CDR2 is FQNEAQ (reference sequence). This CDR3 contains 15 residues. Trimming removed 1 base at V and 6 bases at J, with 12 bases between. The CDR3 sequence is CASSLGRTADEKLFF. The CDR3 DNA sequence: TGTGCCAGCAGCTTAGGTCGGACAGCTGATGAAAAACTGTTTTTT.

The J gene is TRBJ2-3, the V gene TRBV3-1 (or the pseudogene TRBV3-2); 14 nucleotides match TRBD2. Germline trimming cut 6 bases from V and 7 bases from J; bases unmatched to any gene: 3. The CDR3 contains 14 residues. From germline, CDR1 is LGHDT and CDR2 YNNKEL (reference sequence). The CDR3 reads CASRGLAGGNTQYF. In DNA, the CDR3 is TGTGCCAGCAGAGGACTAGCGGGAGGCAATACGCAGTATTTT.

The rearrangement joins TRBV6-5 to TRBJ2-7; 7 positions match TRBD1. Unmatched junction bases numbered 15, after V lost 10 bases and J lost 3 bases. Germline CDR1 MNHEY, CDR2 SVGAGI. CDR3 length: 15 amino acids. In nucleotides, the CDR3 is TGTGCCACTCAAGGTCCCGGGACAGCTATCTACGAGCAGTACTTC. It translates to CATQGPGTAIYEQYF.

The V gene is TRBV29-1, the J gene TRBJ2-7, with 10 bases that match TRBD2. In germline, CDR1 is SQVTM, CDR2 ANQGSEA. CDR3 length: 15 residues. V lost 7 bases and J lost 3; bases outside the gene matches: 12. The chain's CDR3 is CSAKLGLAGDYEQYF. As DNA, the CDR3 is TGCAGCGCAAAGCTGGGGCTAGCGGGAGACTACGAGCAGTACTTC.

The gene calls are TRBV5-6 and TRBJ1-4, with no clear D. This CDR3 is 13 amino acids long. The germline V gene has CDR1 SGHDT and CDR2 YYEEEE. V shed 2 bases and J shed 7 bases, with 9 bases lying between them. The CDR3 reads CASSFRESEKLFF. The CDR3 region has the DNA TGTGCCAGCAGCTTCCGGGAGTCTGAAAAACTGTTTTTT.